The 13 T cell receptor beta chains below all came from one sample that was sequenced in a study of blood T cell repertoires in COVID-19 (dated by TCRdb to the early 2020s). The protocol used for the library was the immunoSEQ multiplex PCR assay. The table comes from immuneACCESS by way of TCRdb, which keeps in-frame sequences with V and J called. Part of the clones is missing from these tables; in studies checked, under half for an unresolved V gene and the rest for unknown reasons. This sample gives some 320,000 clones in total; approximately 89% of them show up just once. 5.5% to 7% of the sample is in the top ten clones. Sequenced material: peripheral blood. These TCRs come from a woman aged 25 to 45 who had recovered from COVID-19.

The chain has TRBV9 and TRBJ2-1, with 7 positions matching TRBD2. With V trimmed by 0 bases and J by 5 bases, 8 bases remained unmatched. Per the germline V gene, CDR1 is SGDLS and CDR2 is YYNGEE. The CDR3 covers 16 residues. The CDR3 is CASSVARLAENNEQFF. DNA for the CDR3: TGTGCCAGCAGCGTAGCAAGACTAGCAGAGAACAATGAGCAGTTCTTC.

In the case of this clone: The germline gene is not matched at one end of the junction; a read error may be the cause. The CDR3 sequence is CARSRGAGQGVAEQFF. The CDR3 coding sequence is TGTGCCCGCAGCCGGGGGGCGGGACAGGGGGTAGCTGAGCAGTTCTTC. The genes are TRBV3-1 (or the pseudogene TRBV3-2) and TRBJ2-1, with 11 nucleotides matching TRBD1. The CDR3 extends over 16 amino acids. The germline CDR1 and CDR2 sequences are LGHDT and YNNKEL (reference sequence).

The V and J genes are TRBV6-5 and TRBJ1-2; tentative D call: TRBD1 (6 bases). This CDR3 has 13 residues. Germline assignment: CDR1 MNHEY and CDR2 SVGAGI. V gave up 2 bases and J gave up 6 bases, with 10 bases separating them. CDR3 loop: CASSYLSGDGYTF. The CDR3 DNA follows: TGTGCCAGCAGTTACCTTTCAGGGGATGGCTACACCTTC.

The gene calls are TRBV9 and TRBJ2-2; tentatively, D is TRBD2 (6 bases). V lost 2 bases to trimming and J lost 3 bases, with 17 bases between them. This CDR3 has 17 residues. CDR1 is SGDLS, CDR2 YYNGEE, per germline. The CDR3 DNA reads as TGTGCCAGCAGCGTTGAGGAGGGCGTGTTGCACACCGGGGAGCTGTTTTTT. Amino acid sequence: CASSVEEGVLHTGELFF.

V gene TRBV7-2 combines with J gene TRBJ1-2; D not resolved. The V gene lost 2 bases and the J gene lost 2 bases, with 6 bases spanning the gap. Germline V CDR1 and CDR2: SGHTA, FQGNSA. The CDR3 is 13 amino acids. CDR3 nucleotide sequence: TGTGCCAGCAGCTTACTATACAACTATGGCTACACCTTC. It translates to CASSLLYNYGYTF.

The chain uses TRBV10-3 and TRBJ1-5, with TRBD1 matching over 10 bases. The CDR3 runs 15 residues. After removal of 10 bases from V and 2 bases from J, the junction contained 8 bases not matched to a gene. CDR1 and CDR2 (germline): ENHRY, SYGVKD. Here the CDR3 reads CATSIGTGGNQPQHF. The CDR3 DNA reads as TGTGCCACCTCTATCGGGACAGGGGGCAATCAGCCCCAGCATTTT.

The rearrangement joins TRBV9 to TRBJ2-1, with 8 positions matching TRBD2. The germline gives CDR1 SGDLS, CDR2 YYNGEE. CDR3 length equals 14 residues. Trimming cost V 1 base and J 4 bases; bases outside gene matches: 1. The CDR3 here is CASSVSSGYNEQFF. The CDR3 DNA follows: TGTGCCAGCAGCGTATCTAGCGGGTACAATGAGCAGTTCTTC.

The J gene is TRBJ2-7, the V gene TRBV5-5, with TRBD1 as a possible D gene (6 bases). Trimming pared 0 bases from V and 5 bases from J, leaving 21 bases between. The CDR3 spans 17 residues. In germline, CDR1 is SGHKS, CDR2 YYEKEE (reference sequence). CDR3 in DNA: TGTGCCAGCAGCTTGGTTCCCACCGGACAGTTGGGCGACGAGCAGTACTTC. It is translated as CASSLVPTGQLGDEQYF.

This chain uses TRBV7-6 with TRBJ1-2; no clear D. The CDR3 length is 13 residues. V dropped 0 bases and J dropped 8 bases, with 10 bases sitting between them. Germline V gene sequence: CDR1 SGHVS, CDR2 FNYEAQ. CDR3 coding DNA: TGTGCCAGCAGCTTAGCCCCTCAAGCGGGCTACACCTTC. This encodes CASSLAPQAGYTF.

This chain connects TRBV27 to TRBJ2-7; TRBD1 matches at 9 bases. The germline V gene has CDR1 MNHEY and CDR2 SMNVEV (reference sequence). With V trimmed by 6 bases and J by 3 bases, 9 bases remained unmatched. The CDR3 sequence is 15 residues long. This CDR3 is CASRGTGGSVYEQYF. DNA of the CDR3: TGTGCCAGCAGGGGCACAGGGGGCTCTGTCTACGAGCAGTACTTC.

J is TRBJ1-6 and V is TRBV6-1; D not certain. V lost 3 bases, J lost 7 bases, and 7 bases lay in between. The CDR3 is made up of 13 amino acids. CDR1 and CDR2 from the germline V gene are MNHNS and SASEGT. The CDR3 DNA reads as TGTGCCAGCAGTGACCTCCGGAATTCACCCCTCCACTTT. This translates into CASSDLRNSPLHF.

The V and J genes are TRBV29-1 and TRBJ2-5; 7 bases fit TRBD1. The CDR3 is made up of 13 amino acids. Germline V gene sequence: CDR1 SQVTM, CDR2 ANQGSEA. The V gene end was trimmed by 5 bases and the J gene end by 2 bases; junction bases not matched to a gene: 5. CDR3 coding DNA: TGCAGCGTTTACCGGGGACAGCAAGAGACCCAGTACTTC. Protein product: CSVYRGQQETQYF.

The CDR3 DNA sequence: TGTGCCAGCAGCGACACAGGGAGATCCTATGGCTACACCTTC. This gives the protein CASSDTGRSYGYTF. The gene calls are TRBV3-1 (or the pseudogene TRBV3-2) and TRBJ1-2; maybe TRBD1 (6 bases). Per germline, CDR1 LGHDT and CDR2 YNNKEL (reference sequence). The ends were cut back, 5 bases at V and 4 bases at J, with 14 bases in the middle. This CDR3 region has 14 residues.